This paragraph reports one T cell receptor (beta chain). Its antigen is unknown. CD8 cells classed as naive were CD45RO-negative and positively selected for CCR7, excluding terminally differentiated effector memory CD45RA+ cells. Genomic DNA (from each subset) was split evenly across several immunoSEQ plates. Libraries were prepared by immunoSEQ multiplex PCR; TCRdb keeps only in-frame clonotypes and omits some of them. The table has hundreds of thousands of clones, approximately 96% seen once. This specimen comes from a study of shared clonotypes between healthy human individuals. Study-wide findings and caveats: The genetic and exposure-history diversity represented was limited by few donors. What naive subsets generally showed was a larger estimated richness than memory subsets showed.

The CDR3 runs to 17 residues. Unmatched junction bases numbered 6, after V lost 0 bases and J lost 3 bases. The germline CDR1 and CDR2 sequences are LGHNA and YNFKEQ. The TCR comes from a woman in her 30s in good health. This chain joins TRBV4-2 and TRBJ2-7; 12 positions match TRBD2. The sequencing sample was made of naive CD8+ T cells sorted from blood. CDR3 protein: CASSQESLAGGFYEQYF. As DNA, the CDR3 is TGTGCCAGCAGCCAAGAATCTCTAGCGGGAGGGTTCTACGAGCAGTACTTC.